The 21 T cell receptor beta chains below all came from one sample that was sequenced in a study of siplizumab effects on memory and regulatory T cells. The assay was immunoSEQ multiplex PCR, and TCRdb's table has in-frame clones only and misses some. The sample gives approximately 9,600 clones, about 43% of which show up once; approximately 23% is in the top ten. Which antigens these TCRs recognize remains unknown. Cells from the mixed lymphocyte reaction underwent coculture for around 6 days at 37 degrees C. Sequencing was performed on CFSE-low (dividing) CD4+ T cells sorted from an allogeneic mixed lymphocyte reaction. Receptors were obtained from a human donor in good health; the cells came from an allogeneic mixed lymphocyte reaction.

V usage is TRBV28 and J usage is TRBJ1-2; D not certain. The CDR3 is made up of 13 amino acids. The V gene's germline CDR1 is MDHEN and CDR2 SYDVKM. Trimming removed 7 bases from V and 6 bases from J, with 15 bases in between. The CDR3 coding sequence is TGTGCCAGCACTAAGACGGTTAAAGATGGCTACACCTTC. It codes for CASTKTVKDGYTF.

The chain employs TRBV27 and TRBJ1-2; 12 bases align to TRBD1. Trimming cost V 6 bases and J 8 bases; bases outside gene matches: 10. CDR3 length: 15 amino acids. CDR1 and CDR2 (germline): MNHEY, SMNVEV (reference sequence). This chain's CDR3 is CASRPHRDRGLGYTF. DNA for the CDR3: TGTGCCAGCAGACCTCACCGGGACAGGGGGCTGGGCTACACCTTC.

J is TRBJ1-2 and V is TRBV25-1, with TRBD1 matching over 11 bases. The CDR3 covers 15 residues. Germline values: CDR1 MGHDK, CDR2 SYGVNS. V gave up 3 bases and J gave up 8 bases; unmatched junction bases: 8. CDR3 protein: CASSDPGQGAEGYTF. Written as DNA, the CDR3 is TGTGCCAGCAGTGATCCAGGACAGGGGGCAGAGGGCTACACCTTC.

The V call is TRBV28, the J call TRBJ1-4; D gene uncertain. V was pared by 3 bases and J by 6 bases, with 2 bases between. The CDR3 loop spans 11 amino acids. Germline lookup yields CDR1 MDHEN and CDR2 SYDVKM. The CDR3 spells CASSLYEKLFF. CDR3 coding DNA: TGTGCCAGCAGTTTGTATGAAAAACTGTTTTTT.

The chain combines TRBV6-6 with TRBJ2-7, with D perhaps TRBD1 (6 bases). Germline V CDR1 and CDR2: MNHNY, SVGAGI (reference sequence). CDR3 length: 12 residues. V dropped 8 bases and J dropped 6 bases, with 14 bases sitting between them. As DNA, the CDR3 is TGTGCCAGCGGAGAGGACAGCCGCGAGCAGTACTTC. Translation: CASGEDSREQYF.

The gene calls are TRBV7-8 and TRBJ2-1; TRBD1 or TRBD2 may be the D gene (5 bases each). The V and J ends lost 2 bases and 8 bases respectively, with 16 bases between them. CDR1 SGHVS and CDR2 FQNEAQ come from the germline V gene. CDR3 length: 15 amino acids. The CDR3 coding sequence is TGTGCCAGCAGCTTATTTGGGACGATAACAGATGAGCAGTTCTTC. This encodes CASSLFGTITDEQFF.

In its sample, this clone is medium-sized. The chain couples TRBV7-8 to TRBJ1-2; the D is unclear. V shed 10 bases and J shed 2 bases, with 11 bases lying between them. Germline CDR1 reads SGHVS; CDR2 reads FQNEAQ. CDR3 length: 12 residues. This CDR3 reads CATGPPNYGYTF. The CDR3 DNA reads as TGTGCCACCGGCCCCCCGAACTATGGCTACACCTTC. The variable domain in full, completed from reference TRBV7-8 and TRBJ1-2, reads GAGVSQSPRYKVAKRGQDVALRCDPISGHVSLFWYQQALGQGPEFLTYFQNEAQLDKSGLPSDRFFAERPEGSVSTLKIQRTQQEDSAVYLCATGPPNYGYTFGSGTRLTVV.

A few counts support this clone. Written as DNA, the CDR3 is TGTGCCAGCAGTACACAGTTGAACACTGAAGCTTTCTTT. As protein: CASSTQLNTEAFF. The rearrangement uses TRBV6-4 and TRBJ1-1, with D uncertain. The CDR3 sequence is 13 residues long. V was pared by 5 bases and J by 0 bases, with 7 bases between. CDR1 and CDR2 (germline): MRHNA, SNTAGT.

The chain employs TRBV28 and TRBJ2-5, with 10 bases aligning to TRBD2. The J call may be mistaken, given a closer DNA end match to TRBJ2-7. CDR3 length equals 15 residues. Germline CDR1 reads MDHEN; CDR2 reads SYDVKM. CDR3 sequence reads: CASSVLSGRAYEQYF. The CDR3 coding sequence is TGTGCCAGCAGTGTACTGAGCGGGAGGGCCTACGAGCAGTACTTC.

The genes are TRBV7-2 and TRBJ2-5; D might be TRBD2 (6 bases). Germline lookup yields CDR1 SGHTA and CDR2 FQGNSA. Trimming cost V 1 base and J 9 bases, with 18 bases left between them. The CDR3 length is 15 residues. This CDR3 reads CASSLDSGSAWAQYF. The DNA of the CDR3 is TGTGCCAGCAGCTTAGATAGCGGATCTGCGTGGGCCCAGTACTTC.

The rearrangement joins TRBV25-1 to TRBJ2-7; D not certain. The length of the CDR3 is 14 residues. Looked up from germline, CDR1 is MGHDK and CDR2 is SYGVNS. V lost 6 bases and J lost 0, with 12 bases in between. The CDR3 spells CASSLRFSSYEQYF. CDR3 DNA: TGTGCCAGCAGCTTGCGGTTTAGCTCCTACGAGCAGTACTTC.

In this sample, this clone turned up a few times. CDR3 loop: CASSGQGFDEQYF. The DNA for the CDR3 is TGTGCCAGCAGCGGACAGGGATTCGACGAGCAGTACTTC. The chain carries TRBV6-5 and TRBJ2-7; 8 bases agree with TRBD1. There are 13 residues in the CDR3. CDR1 is MNHEY, CDR2 SVGAGI, per germline. V lost 6 bases and J lost 5; bases outside the gene matches: 6.

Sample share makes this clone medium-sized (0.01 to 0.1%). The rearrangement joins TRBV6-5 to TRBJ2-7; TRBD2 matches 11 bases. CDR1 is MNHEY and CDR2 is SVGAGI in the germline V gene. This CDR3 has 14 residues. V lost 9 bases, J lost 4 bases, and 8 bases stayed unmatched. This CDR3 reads CASKTSGSRYEQYF. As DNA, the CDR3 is TGTGCCAGTAAAACTAGCGGGAGTAGGTACGAGCAGTACTTC.

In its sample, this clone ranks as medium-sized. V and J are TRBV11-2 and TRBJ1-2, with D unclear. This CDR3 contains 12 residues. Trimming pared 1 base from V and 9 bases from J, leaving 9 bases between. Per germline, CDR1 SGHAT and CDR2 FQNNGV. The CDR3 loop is CASSLGRSSYTF. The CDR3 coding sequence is TGTGCCAGCAGCTTAGGGCGGAGCAGCTACACCTTC.

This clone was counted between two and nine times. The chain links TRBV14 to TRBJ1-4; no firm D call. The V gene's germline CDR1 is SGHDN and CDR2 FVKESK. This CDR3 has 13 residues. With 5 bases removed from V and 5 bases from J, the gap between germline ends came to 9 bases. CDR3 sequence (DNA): TGTGCCAGCAGCAGGGCAAAGAATGAAAAACTGTTTTTT. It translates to CASSRAKNEKLFF.

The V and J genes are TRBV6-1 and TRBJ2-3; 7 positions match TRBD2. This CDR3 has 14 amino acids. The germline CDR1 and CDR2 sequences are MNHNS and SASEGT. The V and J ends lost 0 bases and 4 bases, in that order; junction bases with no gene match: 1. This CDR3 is CASSEAAGPDTQYF. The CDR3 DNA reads TGTGCCAGCAGTGAAGCAGCGGGACCAGATACGCAGTATTTT.

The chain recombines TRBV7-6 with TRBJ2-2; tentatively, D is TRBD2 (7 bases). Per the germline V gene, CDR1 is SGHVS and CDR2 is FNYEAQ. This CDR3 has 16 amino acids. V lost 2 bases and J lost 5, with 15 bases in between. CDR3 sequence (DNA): TGTGCCAGCAGCTTATCGGGGGGCCACTTAACCGGGGAGCTGTTTTTT. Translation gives CASSLSGGHLTGELFF.

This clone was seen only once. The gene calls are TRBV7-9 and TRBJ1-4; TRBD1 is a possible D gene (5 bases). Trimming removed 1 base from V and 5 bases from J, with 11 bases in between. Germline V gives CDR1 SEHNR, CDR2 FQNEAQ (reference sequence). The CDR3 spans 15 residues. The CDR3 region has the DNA TGTGCCAGCAGCTTAGGTGGCAGGGCGAATGAAAAACTGTTTTTT. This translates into CASSLGGRANEKLFF.

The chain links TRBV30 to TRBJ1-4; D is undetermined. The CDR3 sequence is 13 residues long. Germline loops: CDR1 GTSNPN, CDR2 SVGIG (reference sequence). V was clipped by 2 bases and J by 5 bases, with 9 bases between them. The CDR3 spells CAWSLRPNEKLFF. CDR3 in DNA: TGTGCCTGGAGTCTAAGACCGAATGAAAAACTGTTTTTT.

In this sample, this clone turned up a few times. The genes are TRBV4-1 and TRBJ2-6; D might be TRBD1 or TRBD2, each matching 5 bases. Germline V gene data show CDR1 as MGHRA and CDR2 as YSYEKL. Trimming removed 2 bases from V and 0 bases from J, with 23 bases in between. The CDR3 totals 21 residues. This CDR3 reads CASSQHIYRGEISSGANVLTF. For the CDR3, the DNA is TGCGCCAGCAGCCAACATATATACCGAGGGGAAATAAGCTCTGGGGCCAACGTCCTGACTTTC.

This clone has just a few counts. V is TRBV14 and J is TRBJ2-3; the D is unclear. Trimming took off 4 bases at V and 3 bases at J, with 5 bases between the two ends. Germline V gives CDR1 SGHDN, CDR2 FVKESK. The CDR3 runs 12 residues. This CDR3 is CASSPSTDTQYF. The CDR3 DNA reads TGTGCCAGCAGCCCCAGTACAGATACGCAGTATTTT.